The 8 T cell receptor beta chains given below trace back to one sample, sequenced in a study of control samples from healthy donors and cancer patients. The repertoire was sequenced with immunoSEQ multiplex PCR; TCRdb's copy has only in-frame clones and lacks some. The sample lists some 98,000 clones, around 84% occurring once. The source material was PBMCs. These receptors came from a man between 65 and 85 years old with lung cancer.

This clone was recorded once. The chain uses TRBV4-2 and TRBJ2-2, with D unclear. This CDR3 spans 16 amino acids. CDR1 is LGHNA and CDR2 is YNFKEQ in the germline V gene. Trimming removed 1 base from V and 2 bases from J, with 11 bases in between. The CDR3 DNA reads TGTGCCAGCAGCCAAGGACCGCAGCTAAACACCGGGGAGCTGTTTTTT. It yields the protein CASSQGPQLNTGELFF.

This clone was seen only a few times. This chain joins TRBV14 and TRBJ1-1; D is possibly TRBD1 (5 bases). The CDR3 loop spans 14 amino acids. Trimming removed 4 bases at V and 8 bases at J, with 17 bases between. Germline values: CDR1 SGHDN, CDR2 FVKESK. The CDR3 spells CASSRDPGSREAFF. In DNA, the CDR3 is TGTGCCAGCAGCCGAGATCCAGGGTCAAGGGAAGCTTTCTTT.

The rearrangement joins TRBV27 to TRBJ2-7; 7 positions match TRBD1. The CDR3 spans 12 residues. Germline V gives CDR1 MNHEY, CDR2 SMNVEV (reference sequence). V shed 5 bases, J shed 2 bases, and the junction held 0 bases outside the gene matches. CDR3 loop: CASSRGPYEQYF. The CDR3 DNA follows: TGTGCCAGCAGTAGGGGGCCCTACGAGCAGTACTTC.

This clone was counted between two and nine times. The CDR3 nucleotides are TGTGCCAGCAGCTCGAGACTAGCGGGGCCTCAAGGGGAGCAGTTCTTC. This encodes CASSSRLAGPQGEQFF. The chain has TRBV7-2 and TRBJ2-1; 11 nucleotides match TRBD2. After removal of 4 bases from V and 10 bases from J, the junction contained 12 bases not matched to a gene. The CDR3 consists of 16 residues. Germline lookup yields CDR1 SGHTA and CDR2 FQGNSA.

About this clone itself: This sample includes further DNA sequences coding for the same CDR3. V gene TRBV6-5 combines with J gene TRBJ2-1, with a possible D match to TRBD1 (6 bases). This CDR3 spans 15 amino acids. Germline V gives CDR1 MNHEY, CDR2 SVGAGI. Trimming took 2 bases from V and 3 from J, leaving 11 bases between them. The CDR3 loop reads CASSYSGGSYNEQFF. CDR3 DNA sequence: TGTGCCAGCAGTTACAGTGGGGGCAGCTACAATGAGCAGTTCTTC.

The chain carries TRBV21-1 and TRBJ2-7; the table calls TRBD1, which could not be checked here. TRBV21-1 is deemed a pseudogene. The CDR3 sequence is 13 residues long. CDR3 DNA: TGTGCCAGCCTATGGGGCAGCTCCTACGAGCAGTACTTC. Residues: CASLWGSSYEQYF.

For the CDR3, the DNA is TGCGCCAGCAGCTTGACTAGCGGGGCAAAATACAATGAGCAGTTCTTC. Translation gives CASSLTSGAKYNEQFF. The gene calls are TRBV5-1 and TRBJ2-1, with 10 nucleotides matching TRBD2. Unmatched junction bases numbered 5, after V lost 1 base and J lost 4 bases. This CDR3 region has 16 residues. The germline V gene encodes CDR1 SGHRS and CDR2 YFSETQ.

The genes are TRBV9 and TRBJ2-5; 7 nucleotides line up with TRBD2. V lost 3 bases and J lost 14; bases outside the gene matches: 10. CDR1 and CDR2 from the germline V gene are SGDLS and YYNGEE. The CDR3 runs to 12 residues. CDR3 sequence (DNA): TGTGCCAGCAGCGGCGCCGGGACTACCCCTTACTTC. The encoded protein is CASSGAGTTPYF.